A selection of T cell receptor beta chains follows, all from one sample in a study of metastatic and nonmetastatic thyroid tumors. MiXCR re-clonotyped the PCR reads for TCRdb. The sample records some 30,000 clones, 30% being singletons. The sequenced sample consisted of blood. The receptors here all came from a female donor with papillary thyroid cancer or a benign thyroid nodule (not recorded which). Some clones in this sample may be carry-over from other donors' samples. CDR3s include the opening cysteine and the closing phenylalanine or tryptophan. Each record gives: J gene, clone size, V gene, CDR3 protein. Some rows have no size entry. The others give once, few or many, or a class for an expanded clone.

TRBJ2-3 | many | TRBV28 | CASSPGTLSTDTQYF
TRBJ2-1 | . | TRBV4-3 | CASSRTVSSYNEQFF
TRBJ1-5 | large | TRBV20-1 | CSASRLGQSNQPQHF
TRBJ1-2 | few | TRBV6-1 | CASGGLNYGYTF
TRBJ2-6 | . | TRBV19 | CASSIVGLAGVRSGAKVLTF
TRBJ2-7 | many | TRBV10-3 | CAISEAGKEQYF
TRBJ2-1 | . | TRBV6-5 | CASRPGQSTSSYNEQFF
TRBJ1-3 | . | TRBV20-1 | CSATRLSGNTIYF
TRBJ2-7 | many | TRBV6-1 | CASSGTLDKQYF
TRBJ2-5 | . | TRBV20-1 | CSARGGSGDQETQYF
TRBJ2-1 | . | TRBV5-1 | CAIILANEQFF
TRBJ2-1 | many | TRBV24-1 | CATSDPGPAYEQFF
TRBJ2-3 | many | TRBV20-1 | CSARDLRRTDTQYF
TRBJ1-2 | many | TRBV6-5 | CASSYSGGLGYTF
TRBJ1-5 | many | TRBV2 | CASSETGAGQPQHF
TRBJ1-2 | many | TRBV20-1 | CSALGPGSYGYTF
TRBJ2-3 | . | TRBV20-1 | CSVSGDRYSTDTQYF
TRBJ2-3 | many | TRBV6-1 | CASSWAGATGDTQYF
TRBJ1-3 | many | TRBV6-1 | CASSMEVSGNTIYF
TRBJ2-7 | medium-sized | TRBV28 | CASSLSLTGTRSYEQYF
TRBJ1-1 | many | TRBV29-1 | CSVEDLGEAFF
TRBJ2-3 | few | TRBV28 | CASSLIAGTDTQYF
TRBJ2-2 | few | TRBV6-2/TRBV6-3 | CASRLTSGRSAELFF
TRBJ1-2 | many | TRBV6-1 | CASKSSGTRIDGYTF
TRBJ2-7 | few | TRBV6-2/TRBV6-3 | CASSSSPGRSSYEQYF
TRBJ2-7 | few | TRBV6-1 | CATTGQGYEQYF
TRBJ2-1 | many | TRBV4-3 | CASSLLGPSNEQFF
TRBJ2-5 | many | TRBV27 | CASNPRGQETQYF
TRBJ2-7 | many | TRBV6-5 | CASSYSLVPGGGYEQYF
TRBJ2-7 | . | TRBV6-1 | CASSAGTVGYEQYF
TRBJ1-1 | . | TRBV5-1 | CASSLMTINTEAFF
TRBJ2-2 | many | TRBV12-3/TRBV12-4 | CASTGGMAGGELFF
TRBJ2-5 | many | TRBV12-3/TRBV12-4 | CASSLELRETQYF
TRBJ2-3 | many | TRBV7-2 | CASSRPGTGSDTQYF
TRBJ2-2 | many | TRBV6-2/TRBV6-3 | CASRTSAGLSTGELFF
TRBJ2-7 | many | TRBV28 | CASIPRTGGYEQYF
TRBJ2-6 | many | TRBV9 | CASSTGSGANVLTF
TRBJ2-1 | medium-sized | TRBV7-9 | CASSGLAEVYNEQFF
TRBJ2-7 | . | TRBV4-1 | CASSQDLRTYEQYF
TRBJ2-1 | . | TRBV5-1 | CASVLGTSGVDEQFF
TRBJ2-2 | . | TRBV4-3 | CASSQALRTWELFF
TRBJ1-3 | many | TRBV3-1 | CASSRPSGGSGNTIYF
TRBJ2-5 | . | TRBV7-3 | CTSSPAGGWNQYF
TRBJ2-5 | many | TRBV24-1 | CATSDNGFQETQYF